This T cell receptor (beta chain) originates from a study of cytomegalovirus exposure and HLA in healthy donors. Germline CDR1 is MNHNY and CDR2 is SVGAGI (reference sequence). This CDR3 has 15 residues. V lost 5 bases, J lost 0 bases, and 11 bases lay in between. A multiplex PCR was run with 60 Vbeta primers and 13 Jbeta primers. Method: immunoSEQ multiplex PCR; TCRdb's copy keeps in-frame clones and lacks some. This sample carries 150,000 or so clones, about 80% of them seen once, and the ten largest clones take roughly 5.8%. This sequence joins TRBV6-6 and TRBJ2-1; maybe TRBD2 (6 bases). Sample: PBMCs. The TCR was taken from a man aged 40-50 years in good health and CMV-seropositive. In DNA form, the CDR3 reads TGTGCCAGCAGTCAAAAGACTAGCTCCTACAATGAGCAGTTCTTC. Encoded protein: CASSQKTSSYNEQFF.